A single sample is the source of the 15 T cell receptor beta chains below, sequenced in a study of shared clonotypes between healthy human individuals. CD8 cells regarded as naive lacked CD45RO, were positively chosen for CCR7, and omitted terminally differentiated effector memory CD45RA+ cells. The assay was immunoSEQ multiplex PCR, and TCRdb's table has in-frame clones only and misses some. The sample has just over 2,000,000 clones; about 95% are singletons. Sequenced material: naive CD8+ T cells sorted from blood. These receptors originate from a man between 18 and 29 years old in good health.

This clone has a handful of counts. V and J are TRBV25-1 and TRBJ2-2; the match to TRBD2 covers 8 bases. The CDR3 length is 15 residues. J lost 5 bases, V lost 6 bases, and 8 bases had no gene match. Germline V CDR1 and CDR2: MGHDK, SYGVNS. CDR3 amino acids: CASRTAGGGTGELFF. CDR3 in DNA: TGTGCCAGCAGGACCGCGGGGGGCGGGACCGGGGAGCTGTTTTTT.

The chain recombines TRBV13 with TRBJ1-1; 9 nucleotides line up with TRBD1. The CDR3 totals 15 residues. Per germline, CDR1 PRHDT and CDR2 FYEKMQ (reference sequence). V dropped 5 bases and J dropped 3; count of bases not matched to a gene: 7. The CDR3, as DNA: TGTGCCAGCAGCCCACCGACAGGGGGTGACACTGAAGCTTTCTTT. It yields the protein CASSPPTGGDTEAFF.

This clone was counted once. The chain is built from TRBV6-5 and TRBJ2-1, with TRBD2 matching over 12 bases. The CDR3 extends over 13 amino acids. V gave up 10 bases and J gave up 7 bases; unmatched junction bases: 5. CDR1 MNHEY and CDR2 SVGAGI come from the germline V gene. The CDR3 DNA reads TGTGCCACTGTCGGACTAGCGGGGAATGAGCAGTTCTTC. It codes for CATVGLAGNEQFF.

V usage is TRBV21-1 and J usage is TRBJ2-3. TRBV21-1 is flagged as a pseudogene. The length of the CDR3 is 17 residues. CDR3 loop: CASSKTWGRLPPDTQYF. CDR3 DNA sequence: TGTGCCAGCAGCAAAACCTGGGGTAGACTCCCCCCAGATACGCAGTATTTT.

The rearrangement joins TRBV4-1 to TRBJ2-7; 7 bases agree with TRBD1. Germline CDR1 MGHRA, CDR2 YSYEKL. The ends lost 0 bases at V and 6 bases at J; junction bases unmatched: 14. The CDR3 loop spans 17 amino acids. CDR3 bases: TGCGCCAGCAGCCAAGAAGCAACCGGGACAGCCCTCGCCGAGCAGTACTTC. Translation gives CASSQEATGTALAEQYF.

The rearrangement links TRBV2 to TRBJ2-7; 12 bases align to TRBD2. The junction had 5 bases not matched to a gene; V was cut back by 0 bases and J by 5 bases. The CDR3 consists of 16 residues. Germline CDR1 reads SNHLY; CDR2 reads FYNNEI. In DNA, the CDR3 is TGTGCCAGCAGTGAAGCCTTCCGACTAGCGGGAGACGAGCAGTACTTC. Translating it yields CASSEAFRLAGDEQYF.

The genes are TRBV7-8 and TRBJ2-1, with 8 bases aligning to TRBD2. The CDR3 contains 15 residues. CDR1 is SGHVS, CDR2 FQNEAQ, per germline. The trim removed 6 bases at V and 3 bases at J, leaving 7 bases unmatched. DNA of the CDR3: TGTGCCAGCAGTTTTACTAGCGGTCTCTACAATGAGCAGTTCTTC. This gives the protein CASSFTSGLYNEQFF.

The chain has TRBV30 and TRBJ1-1; D call uncertain. The CDR3 covers 17 residues. Germline assignment: CDR1 GTSNPN and CDR2 SVGIG (reference sequence). V was pared by 1 base and J by 8 bases, with 26 bases between. In nucleotides, the CDR3 is TGTGCCTGGAGTGCTGATCATCCCGGAGGAGGGCTCTACGAAGCTTTCTTT. This translates into CAWSADHPGGGLYEAFF.

This chain links TRBV7-8 with TRBJ2-5; 9 positions agree with TRBD2. Germline V gene data show CDR1 as SGHVS and CDR2 as FQNEAQ. After removal of 2 bases from V and 2 bases from J, the junction contained 6 bases not matched to a gene. This CDR3 is built from 16 residues. CDR3 loop: CASSLRLAGLQETQYF. The CDR3 DNA reads as TGTGCCAGCAGCTTAAGGCTAGCGGGGCTACAAGAGACCCAGTACTTC.

This clone was counted a single time. The chain has TRBV11-2 and TRBJ2-7; D call uncertain. Per germline, CDR1 SGHAT and CDR2 FQNNGV. CDR3 size: 13 residues. Trimming stripped 4 bases from V and 3 bases from J, with 10 bases between. The CDR3 sequence is CASSSRRSYEQYF. CDR3 nucleotide sequence: TGTGCCAGCAGCTCCCGACGGAGCTACGAGCAGTACTTC.

With respect to this clone: The identical CDR3 is also encoded by other nucleotide sequences in the sample. V and J are TRBV25-1 and TRBJ2-7; tentative D call: TRBD1 (5 bases). Germline-derived CDR1 and CDR2 are MGHDK and SYGVNS. The CDR3 is made up of 14 amino acids. V was clipped by 3 bases and J by 1 base, with 10 bases between them. CDR3 in DNA: TGTGCCAGCAGTGAGTCTGGGGCTTCCTACGAGCAGTACTTC. Translation gives CASSESGASYEQYF.

The chain carries TRBV4-1 and TRBJ2-7; 7 positions match TRBD2. Germline CDR1 is MGHRA and CDR2 is YSYEKL. V trimming: 1 base; J trimming: 1 base; junction bases outside the gene matches: 7. The CDR3 extends over 16 amino acids. CDR3 region: CASSQALAERSYEQYF. The CDR3 DNA reads TGCGCCAGCAGCCAAGCTCTAGCGGAAAGATCCTACGAGCAGTACTTC.

This sequence joins TRBV7-6 and TRBJ2-7, with TRBD2 identical over 8 bases. Germline V gene data show CDR1 as SGHVS and CDR2 as FNYEAQ. Trimming cost V 0 bases and J 2 bases; bases outside gene matches: 3. The CDR3 contains 15 residues. The CDR3 here is CASSLADGGAYEQYF. CDR3 bases: TGTGCCAGCAGCTTAGCGGACGGGGGGGCCTACGAGCAGTACTTC.

With regard to this clone: A much larger clone differs by one base, so this may be a read error. This chain uses TRBV5-6 with TRBJ1-2, with D maybe TRBD1 (5 bases). Germline assignment: CDR1 SGHDT and CDR2 YYEEEE. The V end lost 4 bases, the J end lost 4 bases, and 8 bases lay between the germline ends. The CDR3 loop spans 12 amino acids. The CDR3 DNA follows: TGTGCCAGCAGCCCGGACACCTATGGCTACACCTTC. This sequence encodes CASSPDTYGYTF.

The V call is TRBV2, the J call TRBJ2-1; 12 nucleotides line up with TRBD2. The V gene end was trimmed by 7 bases and the J gene end by 8 bases; junction bases not matched to a gene: 6. The CDR3 consists of 14 residues. CDR1 SNHLY and CDR2 FYNNEI come from the germline V gene. The CDR3 is CASKPSGRDDEQFF. DNA of the CDR3: TGTGCCAGCAAGCCTAGCGGGAGGGACGATGAGCAGTTCTTC. The whole variable domain, remainder taken from reference TRBV2 and TRBJ2-1, is EPEVTQTPSHQVTQMGQEVILRCVPISNHLYFYWYRQILGQKVEFLVSFYNNEISEKSEIFDDQFSVERPDGSNFTLKIRSTKLEDSAMYFCASKPSGRDDEQFFGPGTRLTVL.